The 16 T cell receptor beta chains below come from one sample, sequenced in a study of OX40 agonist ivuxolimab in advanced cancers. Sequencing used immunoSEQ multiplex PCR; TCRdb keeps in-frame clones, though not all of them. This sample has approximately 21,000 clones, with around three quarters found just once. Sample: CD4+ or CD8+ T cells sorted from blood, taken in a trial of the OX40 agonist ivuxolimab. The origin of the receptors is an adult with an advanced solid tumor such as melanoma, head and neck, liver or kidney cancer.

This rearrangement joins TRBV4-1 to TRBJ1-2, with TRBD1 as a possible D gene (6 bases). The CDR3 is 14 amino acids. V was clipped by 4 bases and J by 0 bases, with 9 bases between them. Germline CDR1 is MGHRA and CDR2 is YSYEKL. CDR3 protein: CASSLDRSNYGYTF. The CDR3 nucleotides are TGCGCCAGCAGCCTCGACAGGTCTAACTATGGCTACACCTTC.

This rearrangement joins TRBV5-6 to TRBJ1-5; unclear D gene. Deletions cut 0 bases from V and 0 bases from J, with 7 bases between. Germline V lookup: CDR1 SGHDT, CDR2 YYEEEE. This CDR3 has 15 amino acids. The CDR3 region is CASSLGQLSNQPQHF. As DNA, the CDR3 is TGTGCCAGCAGCTTGGGGCAGCTTAGCAATCAGCCCCAGCATTTT. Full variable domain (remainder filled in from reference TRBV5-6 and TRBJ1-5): DAGVTQSPTHLIKTRGQQVTLRCSPKSGHDTVSWYQQALGQGPQFIFQYYEEEERQRGNFPDRFSGHQFPNYSSELNVNALLLGDSALYLCASSLGQLSNQPQHFGDGTRLSIL.

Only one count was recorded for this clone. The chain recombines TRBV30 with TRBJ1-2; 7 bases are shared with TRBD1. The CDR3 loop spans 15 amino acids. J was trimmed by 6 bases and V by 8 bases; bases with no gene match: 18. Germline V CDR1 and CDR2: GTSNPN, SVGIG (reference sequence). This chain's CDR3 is CARYERQGVLDGYTF. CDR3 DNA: TGTGCCCGGTACGAAAGGCAGGGGGTCCTTGATGGCTACACCTTC. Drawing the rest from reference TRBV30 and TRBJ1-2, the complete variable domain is SQTIHQWPATLVQPVGSPLSLECTVEGTSNPNLYWYRQAAGRGLQLLFYSVGIGQISSEVPQNLSASRPQDRQFILSSKKLLLSDSGFYLCARYERQGVLDGYTFGSGTRLTVV.

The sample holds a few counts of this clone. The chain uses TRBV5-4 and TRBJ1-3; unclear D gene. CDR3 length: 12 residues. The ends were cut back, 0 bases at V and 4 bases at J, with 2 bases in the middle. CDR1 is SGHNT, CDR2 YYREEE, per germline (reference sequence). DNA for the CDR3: TGTGCCAGCAGCTTGGACGGAAACACCATATATTTT. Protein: CASSLDGNTIYF.

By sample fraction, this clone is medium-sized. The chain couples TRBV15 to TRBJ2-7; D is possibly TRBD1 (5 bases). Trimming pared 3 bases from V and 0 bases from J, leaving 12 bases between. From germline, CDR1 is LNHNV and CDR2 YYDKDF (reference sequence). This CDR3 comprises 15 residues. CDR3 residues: CATSSPDSISYEQYF. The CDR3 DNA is TGTGCCACCAGCAGCCCAGACAGTATCTCCTACGAGCAGTACTTC. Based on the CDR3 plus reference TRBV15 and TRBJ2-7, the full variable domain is DAMVIQNPRYQVTQFGKPVTLSCSQTLNHNVMYWYQQKSSQAPKLLFHYYDKDFNNEADTPDNFQSRRPNTSFCFLDIRSPGLGDTAMYLCATSSPDSISYEQYFGPGTRLTVT.

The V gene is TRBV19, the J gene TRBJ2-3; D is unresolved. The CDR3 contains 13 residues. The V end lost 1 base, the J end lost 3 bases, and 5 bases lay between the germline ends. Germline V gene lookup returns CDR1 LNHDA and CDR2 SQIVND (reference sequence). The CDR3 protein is CASSIAETDTQYF. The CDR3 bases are TGTGCCAGTAGTATAGCTGAGACAGATACGCAGTATTTT.

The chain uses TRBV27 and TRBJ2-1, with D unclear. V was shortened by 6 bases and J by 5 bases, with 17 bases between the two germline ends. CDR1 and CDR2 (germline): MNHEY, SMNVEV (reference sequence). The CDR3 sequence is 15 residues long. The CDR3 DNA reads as TGTGCCAGCAGCCCGGGCGGCTTGCTAGACAATGAGCAGTTCTTC. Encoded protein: CASSPGGLLDNEQFF.

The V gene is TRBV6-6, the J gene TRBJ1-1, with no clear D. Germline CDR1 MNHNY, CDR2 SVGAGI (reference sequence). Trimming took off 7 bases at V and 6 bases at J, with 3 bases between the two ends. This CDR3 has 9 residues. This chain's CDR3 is CASTPEAFF. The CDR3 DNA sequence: TGTGCCAGCACCCCTGAAGCTTTCTTT.

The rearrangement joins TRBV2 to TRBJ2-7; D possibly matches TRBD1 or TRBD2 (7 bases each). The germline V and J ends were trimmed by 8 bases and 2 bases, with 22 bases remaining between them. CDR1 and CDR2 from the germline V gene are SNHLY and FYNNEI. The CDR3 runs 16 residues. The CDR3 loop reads CASSRGGPRLTYEQYF. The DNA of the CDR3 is TGTGCCAGCTCCAGGGGGGGGCCGAGGCTGACCTACGAGCAGTACTTC.

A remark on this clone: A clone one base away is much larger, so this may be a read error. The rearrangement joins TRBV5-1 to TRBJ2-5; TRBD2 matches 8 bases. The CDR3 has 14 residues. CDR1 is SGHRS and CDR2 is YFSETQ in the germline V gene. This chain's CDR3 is CASSYSGSGEAQYF. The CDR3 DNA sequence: TGCGCCAGCAGCTACAGCGGGAGTGGAGAGGCCCAGTACTTC.

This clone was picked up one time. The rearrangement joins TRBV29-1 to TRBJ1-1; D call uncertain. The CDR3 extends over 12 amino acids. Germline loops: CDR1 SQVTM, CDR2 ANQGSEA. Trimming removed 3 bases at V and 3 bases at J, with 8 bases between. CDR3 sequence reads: CSVDEGYTEAFF. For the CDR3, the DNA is TGCAGCGTTGATGAGGGTTACACTGAAGCTTTCTTT.

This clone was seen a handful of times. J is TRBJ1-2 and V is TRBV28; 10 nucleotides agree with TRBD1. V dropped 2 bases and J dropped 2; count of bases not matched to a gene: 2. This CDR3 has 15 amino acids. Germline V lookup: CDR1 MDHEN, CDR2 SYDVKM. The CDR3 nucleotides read TGTGCCAGCAGTTTACGACAGGGGGCAAACTATGGCTACACCTTC. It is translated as CASSLRQGANYGYTF.

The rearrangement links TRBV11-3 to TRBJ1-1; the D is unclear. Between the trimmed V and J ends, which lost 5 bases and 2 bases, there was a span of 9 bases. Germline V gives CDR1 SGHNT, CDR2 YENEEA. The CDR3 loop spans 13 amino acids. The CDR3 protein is CASSMAANTEAFF. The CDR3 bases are TGTGCCAGCAGCATGGCGGCCAACACTGAAGCTTTCTTT.

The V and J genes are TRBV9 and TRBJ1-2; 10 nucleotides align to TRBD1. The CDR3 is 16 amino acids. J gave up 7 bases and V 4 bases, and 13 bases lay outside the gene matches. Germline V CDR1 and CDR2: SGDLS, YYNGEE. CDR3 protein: CASSPEGDRGIFGYTF. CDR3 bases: TGTGCCAGCAGCCCCGAAGGGGACAGGGGTATCTTTGGCTACACCTTC. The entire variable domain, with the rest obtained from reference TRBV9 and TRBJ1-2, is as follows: DSGVTQTPKHLITATGQRVTLRCSPRSGDLSVYWYQQSLDQGLQFLIQYYNGEERAKGNILERFSAQQFPDLHSELNLSSLELGDSALYFCASSPEGDRGIFGYTFGSGTRLTVV.

The CDR3 coding sequence is TGTGCCAGCAGTTTATCCGGGACAGGGATGCGAGATACGCAGTATTTT. As protein: CASSLSGTGMRDTQYF. The V call is TRBV27, the J call TRBJ2-3, with 9 bases lining up with TRBD1. V trimming: 0 bases; J trimming: 5 bases; junction bases outside the gene matches: 6. The CDR3 covers 16 residues. Germline V CDR1 and CDR2: MNHEY, SMNVEV (reference sequence).

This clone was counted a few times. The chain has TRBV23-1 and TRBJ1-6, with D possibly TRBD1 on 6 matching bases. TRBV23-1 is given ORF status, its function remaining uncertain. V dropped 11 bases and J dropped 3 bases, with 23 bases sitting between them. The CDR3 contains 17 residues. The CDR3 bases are TGCGCCCCCCGGTGCGGACAGTCCGAAATCTATAATTCACCCCTCCACTTT. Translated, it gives CAPRCGQSEIYNSPLHF.